This is a list of T cell receptor beta chains from one sample in a study of shared clonotypes between healthy human individuals. Some clones are missing from TCRdb's copy, which holds only in-frame ones; the method was immunoSEQ multiplex PCR. The sample shows about 2.1 million clones, 93% of them seen only once. The sample consisted of naive CD8+ T cells from PBMCs. The receptors here all came from a man aged 18-30 years in good health. Some clones in this sample may be carry-over from other donors' samples. The CDR3 runs from the conserved cysteine through the conserved F or W. The D gene is left open where the match is weak. Only part of the rows carry a size: once, few, many, or a class if the clone is expanded.

>TRBJ2-7|TRBV9|NA|NA
TGTGCCAGCAGCGTAGGTGGGGGCGCGTTCCACGAGCAGTACTTC
CASSVGGGAFHEQYF
>TRBJ2-2|TRBV25-1|NA|NA
TGTGCCAGCAGTGCGCCAGGACCGAACACCGGGGAGCTGTTTTTT
CASSAPGPNTGELFF
>TRBJ1-4|TRBV9|NA|NA
TGTGCCAGCAGTCGGGAGGGCCGGGGAACTAATGAAAAACTGTTTTTT
CASSREGRGTNEKLFF
>TRBJ2-7|TRBV10-1|NA|TRBD1
TGCGCCAGCAGTGATTCGGGGACAGGTCCCTACGAGCAGTACTTC
CASSDSGTGPYEQYF
>TRBJ2-7|TRBV5-1|NA|TRBD1
TGCGCCAGCAGCCCAGGACAGGGGGCTTACGAGCAGTACTTC
CASSPGQGAYEQYF
>TRBJ2-7|TRBV11-2|once|NA
TGTGCCAGCAGCTACGCCATCCCCTACGAGCAGTACTTC
CASSYAIPYEQYF
>TRBJ2-1|TRBV9|NA|NA
TGTGCCAGCAGCCCTTACCTCACGGCGGATGAGCAGTTCTTC
CASSPYLTADEQFF
>TRBJ2-7|TRBV7-6|NA|NA
TGTGCCAGCAGCTTAGGGGTCAGCTACGAGCAGTACTTC
CASSLGVSYEQYF
>TRBJ2-7|TRBV27|NA|NA
TGTGCCAGCAGTCCCTCTTGGGGGACGGAAGCCTACGAGCAGTACTTC
CASSPSWGTEAYEQYF
>TRBJ1-3|TRBV19|NA|NA
TGTGCCAGTAGCTCGGGACACTTCTCTGGAAACACCATATATTTT
CASSSGHFSGNTIYF
>TRBJ2-1|TRBV19|once|TRBD1
TGTGCCAGTAGTATGGCAGGGGGCTACAATGAGCAGTTCTTC
CASSMAGGYNEQFF
>TRBJ2-1|TRBV27|NA|TRBD2
TGTGCCAGCAGTTTAAGCGCGGGAGTCTTATACAATGAGCAGTTCTTC
CASSLSAGVLYNEQFF
>TRBJ2-7|TRBV27|NA|TRBD1
TGTGCCAGCAGGAAAGACAGGGGGAGCTCCTACGAGCAGTACTTC
CASRKDRGSSYEQYF
>TRBJ1-5|TRBV28|NA|NA
TGTGCCAGCAGTTTGTGGCAGGACAATCAGCCCCAGCATTTT
CASSLWQDNQPQHF
>TRBJ2-7|TRBV7-9|NA|NA
TGTGCCAGCAGCGGGACTTGGAAAGAGCAGTACTTC
CASSGTWKEQYF
>TRBJ2-2|TRBV6-1|NA|TRBD1
TGTGCCAGCAGTGAAGAGGACAGGGTGGCCGGGGAGCTGTTTTTT
CASSEEDRVAGELFF
>TRBJ2-7|TRBV4-1|NA|TRBD2
TGCGCCAGCAGCCAAGTACTAGCGGGACTCGGCGAGCAGTACTTC
CASSQVLAGLGEQYF
>TRBJ2-7|TRBV29-1|NA|NA
TGCAGCGTTCGACAGGCTATGGAGGACGAGCAGTACTTC
CSVRQAMEDEQYF
>TRBJ1-2|TRBV7-2|NA|NA
TGTGCCAGCAGCTTAGTGAGCAGGGAGAGTGGCTACACCTTC
CASSLVSRESGYTF
>TRBJ2-3|TRBV4-3|NA|NA
TGCGCCAGCAGCCAAGATAGGGCTAGCGGCACAGATACGCAGTATTTT
CASSQDRASGTDTQYF
>TRBJ2-2|TRBV2|NA|NA
TGTGCCAGCAGAGCAGACAGGTCCGCGAACACCGGGGAGCTGTTTTTT
CASRADRSANTGELFF
>TRBJ2-3|TRBV7-9|NA|TRBD2
TGTGCCAGCAGGGGGACTAGCGGAGCCACAGATACGCAGTATTTT
CASRGTSGATDTQYF
>TRBJ1-2|TRBV11-2|NA|TRBD1
TGTGCCAGCAGCTTAGCGGGACAGCCCAACTATGGCTACACCTTC
CASSLAGQPNYGYTF
>TRBJ2-1|TRBV5-6|once|TRBD2
TGTGCCAGCAGCTTCTCGCTAGCGGGAGTTTGGGGTGACCACAATGAGCAGTTCTTC
CASSFSLAGVWGDHNEQFF
>TRBJ2-7|TRBV7-8|NA|TRBD2
TGTGCCAGCAGCCGACGACTAGCGGGCCGCTCCTACGAGCAGTACTTC
CASSRRLAGRSYEQYF
>TRBJ1-1|TRBV5-1|once|TRBD1
TGCGCCAGCAGCGTCGACAGGGGGAGCGCTGAAGCTTTCTTT
CASSVDRGSAEAFF
>TRBJ2-7|TRBV6-6|NA|TRBD2
TGTGCCAGCAGTTACTCGGGCGGGGGCTACGAGCAGTACTTC
CASSYSGGGYEQYF
>TRBJ2-7|TRBV4-1|NA|NA
TGCGCCAGCAGCCGAACGGAGGGGGACTCCTACGAGCAGTACTTC
CASSRTEGDSYEQYF
>TRBJ1-5|TRBV27|NA|NA
TGTGCCAGCAGCCCAGAGGGTTATGTACAGCCCCAGCATTTT
CASSPEGYVQPQHF
>TRBJ2-7|TRBV13|NA|TRBD2
TGTGCCAGCAGCCGTAGGGACTACAAGCCCTACGAGCAGTACTTC
CASSRRDYKPYEQYF
>TRBJ2-7|TRBV27|once|NA
TGTGCCAGCAGGGGGGACCTTCTCTCCTCCGAGCAGTACTTC
CASRGDLLSSEQYF
>TRBJ2-4|TRBV10-3|NA|TRBD2
TGTGCCATCAGTGAAGTGCGGGGGAACATTCAGTACTTC
CAISEVRGNIQYF
>TRBJ1-3|TRBV9|NA|NA
TGTGCCAGCAGCCAACTACAGGCCGACTCTGGAAACACCATATATTTT
CASSQLQADSGNTIYF
>TRBJ2-1|TRBV20-1|NA|NA
TGCAGCGGCCGTTCGGAAAATGAGCAGTTCTTC
CSGRSENEQFF
>TRBJ2-3|TRBV28|NA|NA
TGTGCCAGCAGTCCTGCCGGGGGACTCCCAGATACGCAGTATTTT
CASSPAGGLPDTQYF
>TRBJ2-1|TRBV5-6|NA|NA
TGTGCCAGCAGCTTGGCCGTGGGCGGGCAAGAGTACAATGAGCAGTTCTTC
CASSLAVGGQEYNEQFF
>TRBJ2-1|TRBV7-6|NA|TRBD2
TGTGCCAGCAGCTTGGGCGGGAGGGCTGATGAGCAGTTCTTC
CASSLGGRADEQFF
>TRBJ2-1|TRBV25-1|NA|TRBD1
TGTGCCAGCAGTGAGGTTCGGGACAGGGCCTACAATGAGCAGTTCTTC
CASSEVRDRAYNEQFF
>TRBJ2-7|TRBV15|NA|NA
TGTGCCACCAGCAGAGTTAGGAGTCATAGCCCTTATAGCTCCTACGAGCAGTACTTC
CATSRVRSHSPYSSYEQYF
>TRBJ2-6|TRBV5-6|NA|TRBD1
TGTGCCAGCAGCTGGGGGACAGCTGGGGCCAACGTCCTGACTTTC
CASSWGTAGANVLTF
>TRBJ2-1|TRBV19|NA|NA
TGTGCCAGTAGCGGGACCATCTACAATGAGCAGTTCTTC
CASSGTIYNEQFF
>TRBJ2-5|TRBV7-6|NA|TRBD1
TGTGCCAGCAGCTCGTGGGACAGTAGCAAAGAGACCCAGTACTTC
CASSSWDSSKETQYF